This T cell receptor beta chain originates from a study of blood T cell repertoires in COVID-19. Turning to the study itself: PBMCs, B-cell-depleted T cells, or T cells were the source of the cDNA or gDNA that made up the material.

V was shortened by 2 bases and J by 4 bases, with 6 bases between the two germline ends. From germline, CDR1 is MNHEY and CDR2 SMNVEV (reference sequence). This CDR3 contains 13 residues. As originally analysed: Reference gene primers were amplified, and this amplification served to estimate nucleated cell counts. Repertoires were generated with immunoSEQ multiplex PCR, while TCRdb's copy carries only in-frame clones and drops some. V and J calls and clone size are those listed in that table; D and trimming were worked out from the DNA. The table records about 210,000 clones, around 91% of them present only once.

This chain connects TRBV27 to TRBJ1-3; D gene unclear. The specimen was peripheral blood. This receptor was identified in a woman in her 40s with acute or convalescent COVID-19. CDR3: CASSLSPGNTIYF. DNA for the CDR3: TGTGCCAGCAGTTTAAGCCCCGGAAACACCATATATTTT.